This is a list of T cell receptor beta chains from one sample in a study of blood T cell repertoires in COVID-19. Using immunoSEQ multiplex PCR, the repertoire was profiled, and TCRdb retains in-frame clones only, with some absent. Here the sample spans roughly 63,000 clones, 74% being singletons. The sample consisted of peripheral blood. These TCRs come from a woman at least 80 years old with acute or convalescent COVID-19. The CDR3 runs from the conserved cysteine through the conserved F or W. D genes are given only for firm matches. Clone size, where shown, is once, few, many, or a class for clones that have expanded.

cdr3_length,d_call,v_call,clone_size,j_call,cdr3_nt,cdr3_aa
13,TRBD2,TRBV6-5,-,TRBJ2-1,TGTGCCAGCCGGGCTAGCGGGGACAATGAGCAGTTCTTC,CASRASGDNEQFF
16,TRBD1,TRBV27,-,TRBJ1-2,TGTGCCAGCAGTTATTGGGGACAGGGATCTAACTATGGCTACACCTTC,CASSYWGQGSNYGYTF
14,TRBD2,TRBV18,-,TRBJ2-1,TGTGCCAGCCGAGGCGGGGGGTCCTACAATGAGCAGTTCTTC,CASRGGGSYNEQFF
15,TRBD1,TRBV29-1,once,TRBJ2-7,TGCAGCGTTGAAGGCCCCGGGACAGGAGAATACGAGCAGTACTTC,CSVEGPGTGEYEQYF
14,-,TRBV5-1,-,TRBJ2-7,TGCGCCAGCAGCTTGGCTGGGGAGGCCTACGAGCAGTACTTC,CASSLAGEAYEQYF
13,-,TRBV4-2,many,TRBJ2-1,TGTGCCAGCAGCCGGTTGTGGGAGGACGAGCAGTTCTTC,CASSRLWEDEQFF
18,-,TRBV7-2,-,TRBJ2-5,TGTGCCAGCAGCTTAAAGGGGATTGGACAGATGGGAACAGAGACCCAGTACTTC,CASSLKGIGQMGTETQYF
14,-,TRBV6-2/TRBV6-3,-,TRBJ2-7,TGTGCCAGCAGTTATGAGAGGAGCTCCTACGAGCAGTACTTC,CASSYERSSYEQYF
15,-,TRBV11-2,few,TRBJ2-7,TGTGCCAGCAGGGGTTTGAGGAGGCGTCCCTACGAGCAGTACTTC,CASRGLRRRPYEQYF
14,-,TRBV6-5,few,TRBJ1-5,TGTGCCAGCAGTTACCGAGGGCTCAATCAGCCCCAGCATTTT,CASSYRGLNQPQHF
14,-,TRBV24-1,-,TRBJ2-3,TGTGCCACCAGTGCCGGGGGTAGCACAGATACGCAGTATTTT,CATSAGGSTDTQYF
13,-,TRBV6-5,-,TRBJ1-1,TGTGCCAGCAGACCAAAATACACAGGGATGGCTTTCTTT,CASRPKYTGMAFF
13,-,TRBV14,-,TRBJ1-2,TGTGCCAGCAGCCGGCAGGCTGACTATGGCTACACCTTC,CASSRQADYGYTF
16,TRBD1,TRBV25-1,once,TRBJ1-6,TGTGCCAGCAGGGAAGCCGGGACAGGGGGCAATTCACCCCTCCACTTT,CASREAGTGGNSPLHF
15,TRBD1,TRBV6-5,-,TRBJ2-1,TGTGCCAGCAGTTTTAGGGGACAGGGCTACAATGAGCAGTTCTTC,CASSFRGQGYNEQFF
15,TRBD1,TRBV7-6,few,TRBJ2-7,TGTGCCAGCAGCTTAGGGACAGGGGATTTCAACGAGCAGTACTTC,CASSLGTGDFNEQYF
15,-,TRBV18,-,TRBJ2-1,TGTGCCAGCTCACCACCTAGCTCGGGCTACAATGAGCAGTTCTTC,CASSPPSSGYNEQFF
13,TRBD2,TRBV4-3,-,TRBJ2-3,TGCGCCAGCAGCCAAGCAAGGGCGGGAGTAGCGTATTTT,CASSQARAGVAYF
14,TRBD2,TRBV7-9,few,TRBJ2-5,TGTGCCAGCAGCTTAAGGACTAGCGGCGAGACCCAGTACTTC,CASSLRTSGETQYF
13,TRBD1,TRBV28,few,TRBJ2-7,TGTGCCAGCAGCCTCGGGACAGGGTACGAGCAGTACTTC,CASSLGTGYEQYF
15,-,TRBV5-1,few,TRBJ1-4,TGCGCCAGCAGCCCAAGAAATCCAAGGGAGGAAAAACTGTTTTTT,CASSPRNPREEKLFF
16,TRBD2,TRBV29-1,-,TRBJ2-3,TGCAGCGTCTCCGGGACTAGCGGGAGGGCCGTAGATACGCAGTATTTT,CSVSGTSGRAVDTQYF
17,TRBD1,TRBV5-1,few,TRBJ1-2,TGCGCCAGCACCATCCTTCCGACAGGGGGAAGCTCTCCCGGCTACACCTTC,CASTILPTGGSSPGYTF
12,TRBD1,TRBV27,once,TRBJ1-1,TGTGCCAGCAGTTTCAGGACAGGACGAGCTTTCTTT,CASSFRTGRAFF
15,-,TRBV9,-,TRBJ2-2,TGTGCCAGCAGCATCCTCTCTAGTCCCACCGGGGAGCTGTTTTTT,CASSILSSPTGELFF
15,TRBD1,TRBV11-3,once,TRBJ2-2,TGTGCCAGCAGCTTAGGACAGGGGAACACCGGGGAGCTGTTTTTT,CASSLGQGNTGELFF
13,TRBD1,TRBV19,-,TRBJ1-1,TGTGCCAGTAGTAGTACAGGGGGGACTGAAGCTTTCTTT,CASSSTGGTEAFF
15,TRBD1,TRBV18,once,TRBJ1-4,TGTGCCAGCTCACCAGCCCGGGACAGAGAGGAAAAACTGTTTTTT,CASSPARDREEKLFF
17,-,TRBV3-1/TRBV3-2,-,TRBJ1-1,TGTGCCAGCAGCCCAATACCACCAGGGGAGGGGAACACTGAAGCTTTCTTT,CASSPIPPGEGNTEAFF
12,TRBD1,TRBV6-5,-,TRBJ1-1,TGTGCCAGCAGCAGGGGGAGCACTGAAGCTTTCTTT,CASSRGSTEAFF
15,TRBD2,TRBV18,-,TRBJ2-7,TGTGCCAGCTCACGCCGGACTAGCGCATCCTACGAGCAGTACTTC,CASSRRTSASYEQYF
15,TRBD2,TRBV28,-,TRBJ2-1,TGTGCCAGCAGTCGACTAGCGGGAGCAGTGAATGAGCAGTTCTTC,CASSRLAGAVNEQFF
14,-,TRBV5-1,-,TRBJ1-6,TGCGCCAGCAGCCAGGACAGCAATAATTCACCCCTCCACTTT,CASSQDSNNSPLHF
15,-,TRBV5-4,once,TRBJ1-1,TGTGCCAGCACCGATGAGGTTATAGGAAACGCTGAAGCTTTCTTT,CASTDEVIGNAEAFF
17,TRBD1,TRBV28,-,TRBJ1-5,TGTGCCAGCAGGGCTAGACAGGGAGATATTAGCAATCAGCCCCAGCATTTT,CASRARQGDISNQPQHF
15,-,TRBV9,-,TRBJ1-1,TGTGCCAGCAGCTCAAGTGTTACAGGGATTACTGAAGCTTTCTTT,CASSSSVTGITEAFF
13,TRBD2,TRBV24-1,few,TRBJ2-1,TGTGCCACTAGCGGGCCTCCCTACAATGAGCAGTTCTTC,CATSGPPYNEQFF
13,-,TRBV25-1,-,TRBJ2-7,TGTGCCAGCAGTGTTACAGGCTCCTACGAGCAGTACTTC,CASSVTGSYEQYF
15,TRBD1,TRBV25-1,-,TRBJ2-3,TGTGCCAGCAGCGACAGGGGGCGAAGCACAGATACGCAGTATTTT,CASSDRGRSTDTQYF
13,TRBD1,TRBV18,few,TRBJ2-1,TGTGCCAGCTCACCGGACAGGCTCAATGAGCAGTTCTTC,CASSPDRLNEQFF
18,-,TRBV15,-,TRBJ1-5,TGTGCCACCAGCAGATCCCCGGGGGGTTACAGTCCCAATCAGCCCCAGCATTTT,CATSRSPGGYSPNQPQHF
17,TRBD2,TRBV6-2/TRBV6-3,-,TRBJ2-2,TGTGCCAGCAGTTATCCTAGCGGGAGTGGACTTACCGGGGAGCTGTTTTTT,CASSYPSGSGLTGELFF
13,-,TRBV14,-,TRBJ2-3,TGTGCCAGCAGCCTCACCCTGAGGCAAACGCAGTATTTT,CASSLTLRQTQYF
14,-,TRBV5-1,-,TRBJ1-2,TGCGCCAGCAGCTCACCACCAGGTCAAGGTAGCTACACCTTC,CASSSPPGQGSYTF
14,TRBD1,TRBV6-5,-,TRBJ2-7,TGTGCCAGCAGCCGAAGGACAGGAGCCTACGAGCAGTACTTC,CASSRRTGAYEQYF
14,TRBD1,TRBV7-2,-,TRBJ1-5,TGTGCCAGCAGGGAGACAGGGGTAGGTCAGCCCCAGCATTTT,CASRETGVGQPQHF
15,TRBD1,TRBV4-1,-,TRBJ2-2,TGCGCCAGCAGCCGGACAGGTACGACCACCGGGGAGCTGTTTTTT,CASSRTGTTTGELFF
17,TRBD2,TRBV7-9,-,TRBJ2-1,TGTGCCAGCAGCTTAGCGAATAGCGGGAGGCCCTACAATGAGCAGTTCTTC,CASSLANSGRPYNEQFF
17,TRBD2,TRBV2,-,TRBJ2-3,TGTGCCAGCAGTGTCGGGTCGGGAGGGCTCGGCACAGATACGCAGTATTTT,CASSVGSGGLGTDTQYF
16,-,TRBV9,-,TRBJ2-1,TGTGCCAGCAGCGTAGGCGGGTCCCTGTCTTACAATGAGCAGTTCTTC,CASSVGGSLSYNEQFF
14,-,TRBV15,-,TRBJ1-5,TGTGCCACCAGCAGGGCGGAACGGGGTCAGCCCCAGCATTTT,CATSRAERGQPQHF
15,-,TRBV7-6,-,TRBJ2-6,TGTGCCAGCAGCTTAGGGGGGGCTGGGGCCAACGTCCTGACTTTC,CASSLGGAGANVLTF
12,TRBD2,TRBV27,-,TRBJ2-1,TGTGCCAGCAGCCCATCGACTAGCGGGAGAATCTTC,CASSPSTSGRIF
15,TRBD1,TRBV6-4,-,TRBJ1-2,TGTGCCAGCAGTGAACTTCCAGGACAGGCCTATGGCTACACCTTC,CASSELPGQAYGYTF
15,-,TRBV7-8,once,TRBJ2-5,TGTGCCAGCACCCCAAGCAGGGTTGTGCTAGAGACCCAGTACTTC,CASTPSRVVLETQYF
15,TRBD1,TRBV7-7,few,TRBJ2-7,TGTGCCAGCAGCACCCAGGGGACAGGGGTCAACGAGCAGTACTTC,CASSTQGTGVNEQYF
15,-,TRBV28,-,TRBJ2-6,TGTGCCAGCAGTGCTTGGGCGACTGGGGCCAACGTCCTGACTTTC,CASSAWATGANVLTF